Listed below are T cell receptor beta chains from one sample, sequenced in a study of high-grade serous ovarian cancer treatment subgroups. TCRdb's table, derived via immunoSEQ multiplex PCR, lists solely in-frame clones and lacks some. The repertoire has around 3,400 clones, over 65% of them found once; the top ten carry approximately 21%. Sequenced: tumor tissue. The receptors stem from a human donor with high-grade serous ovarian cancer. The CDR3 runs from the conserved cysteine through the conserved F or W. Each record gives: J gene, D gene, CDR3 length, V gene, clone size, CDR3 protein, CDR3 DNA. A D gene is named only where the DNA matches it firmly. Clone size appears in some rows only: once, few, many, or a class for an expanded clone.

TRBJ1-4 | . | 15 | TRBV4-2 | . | CASSQEVREEEKLFF | TGTGCCAGCAGCCAAGAAGTAAGGGAAGAGGAAAAACTGTTTTTT
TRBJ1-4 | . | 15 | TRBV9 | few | CASSVGDADNEKLFF | TGTGCCAGCAGCGTAGGGGACGCTGATAATGAAAAACTGTTTTTT
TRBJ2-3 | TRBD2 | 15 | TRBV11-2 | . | CASSPGLAGQNTQYF | TGTGCCAGCAGCCCGGGACTAGCGGGACAAAATACGCAGTATTTT
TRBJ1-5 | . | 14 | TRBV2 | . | CASNTGYSNQPQHF | TGTGCCAGCAATACGGGGTATAGCAATCAGCCCCAGCATTTT
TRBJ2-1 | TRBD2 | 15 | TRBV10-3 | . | CAISESASGNNEQFF | TGTGCCATCAGTGAGTCGGCTAGCGGGAACAATGAGCAGTTCTTC
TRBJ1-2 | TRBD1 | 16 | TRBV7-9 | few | CASSLQGTGANYGYTF | TGTGCCAGCAGTCTACAGGGGACTGGGGCTAACTATGGCTACACCTTC
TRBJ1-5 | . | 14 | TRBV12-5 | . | CASGLDSASQPQHF | TGTGCTAGTGGTTTGGATTCAGCATCGCAGCCCCAGCATTTT
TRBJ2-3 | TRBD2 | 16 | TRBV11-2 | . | CASSLGTGGPTDTQYF | TGTGCCAGCAGCTTAGGGACGGGAGGGCCCACAGATACGCAGTATTTT
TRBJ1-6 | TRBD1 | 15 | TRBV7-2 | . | CASSKSGGASSPLHF | TGTGCCAGCAGTAAATCAGGGGGCGCTTCCTCACCCCTCCACTTT
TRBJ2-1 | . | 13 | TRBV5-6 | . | CASSLWPLNEQFF | TGTGCCAGCAGCTTGTGGCCCTTAAATGAGCAGTTCTTC
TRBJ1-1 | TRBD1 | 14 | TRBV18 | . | CASSPGQGNTEAFF | TGTGCCAGCTCACCGGGACAGGGTAACACTGAAGCTTTCTTT
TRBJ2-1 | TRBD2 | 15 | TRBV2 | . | CASRTGLAGENEQFF | TGTGCCAGCAGAACGGGACTAGCGGGTGAGAATGAGCAGTTCTTC
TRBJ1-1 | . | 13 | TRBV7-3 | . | CASLLVGGTEAFF | TGTGCCAGCCTATTGGTGGGGGGCACTGAAGCTTTCTTT
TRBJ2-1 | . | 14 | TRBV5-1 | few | CASSLQVAYNEQFF | TGCGCCAGCAGCTTGCAGGTCGCCTACAATGAGCAGTTCTTC
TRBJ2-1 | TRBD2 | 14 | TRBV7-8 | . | CASSPGLGANEQFF | TGTGCCAGCAGCCCCGGACTAGGAGCCAATGAGCAGTTCTTC
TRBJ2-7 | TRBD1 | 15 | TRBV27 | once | CASRLGGWTSYEQYF | TGTGCCAGCAGACTAGGGGGCTGGACCTCCTACGAGCAGTACTTC
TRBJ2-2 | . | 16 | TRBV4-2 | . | CASSPNVGTNTGELFF | TGTGCCAGCAGCCCCAATGTGGGTACGAACACCGGGGAGCTGTTTTTT
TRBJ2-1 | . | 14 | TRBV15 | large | CATSRELGGHEQFF | TGTGCCACCAGCAGAGAATTGGGGGGCCATGAGCAGTTCTTC
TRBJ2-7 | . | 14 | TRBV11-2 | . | CASSLTGFLYEQYF | TGTGCCAGCAGCCTTACGGGGTTCCTCTACGAGCAGTACTTC
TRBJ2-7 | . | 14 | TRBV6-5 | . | CASRGPGRPYEQYF | TGTGCCAGCAGAGGCCCTGGCAGACCCTACGAGCAGTACTTC
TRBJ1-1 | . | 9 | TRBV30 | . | CALNTEAFF | TGTGCCTTGAACACTGAAGCTTTCTTT
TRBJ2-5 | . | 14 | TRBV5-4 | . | CASSFGQNQETQYF | TGTGCCAGCAGCTTCGGACAAAACCAAGAGACCCAGTACTTC
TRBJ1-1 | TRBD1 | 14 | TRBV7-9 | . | CASRGQGRYTEAFF | TGTGCCAGCAGAGGACAGGGGAGATACACTGAAGCTTTCTTT
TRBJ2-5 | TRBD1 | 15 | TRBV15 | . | CATSRGTGLQETQYF | TGTGCCACCAGCAGAGGGACAGGACTCCAAGAGACCCAGTACTTC
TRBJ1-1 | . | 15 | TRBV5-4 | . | CASSQSRHQNTEAFF | TGCGCCAGCAGCCAATCTCGGCACCAGAACACTGAAGCTTTCTTT
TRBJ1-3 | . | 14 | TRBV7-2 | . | CASSFLGGLNTIYF | TGTGCCAGCAGCTTCCTCGGGGGCCTAAACACCATATATTTT
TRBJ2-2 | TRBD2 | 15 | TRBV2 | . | CASRATSGNAGELFF | TGTGCCAGCAGGGCGACTAGCGGGAACGCCGGGGAGCTGTTTTTT
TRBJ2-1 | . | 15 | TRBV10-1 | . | CASYYRGGASNEQFF | TGCGCCAGCTATTACCGTGGGGGGGCGAGCAATGAGCAGTTCTTC
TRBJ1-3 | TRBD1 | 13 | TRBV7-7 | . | CATQGAGGNTIYF | TGTGCCACCCAGGGGGCTGGAGGAAACACCATATATTTT
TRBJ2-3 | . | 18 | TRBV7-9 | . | CASSLVYIAGPSTDTQYF | TGTGCCAGCAGCTTAGTATATATCGCGGGGCCGAGCACAGATACGCAGTATTTT
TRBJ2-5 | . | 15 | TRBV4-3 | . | CASSQDWGRQETQYF | TGCGCCAGCAGCCAAGACTGGGGACGACAAGAGACCCAGTACTTC
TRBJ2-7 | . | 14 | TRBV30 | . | CAWSVQGRTYEQYF | TGTGCCTGGAGCGTACAGGGAAGAACCTACGAGCAGTACTTC
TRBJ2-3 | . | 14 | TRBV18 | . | CASSGQPFTDTQYF | TGTGCCAGCTCAGGACAGCCCTTCACAGATACGCAGTATTTT
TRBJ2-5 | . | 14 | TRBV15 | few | CATSRVSEQETQYF | TGTGCCACCAGCAGAGTATCCGAACAAGAGACCCAGTACTTC
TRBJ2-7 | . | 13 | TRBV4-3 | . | CASSQTTVYEQYF | TGCGCCAGCAGCCAAACGACAGTCTACGAGCAGTACTTC
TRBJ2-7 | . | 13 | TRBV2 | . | CASTPNRVHEQYF | TGTGCCAGCACCCCTAACAGGGTACACGAGCAGTACTTC
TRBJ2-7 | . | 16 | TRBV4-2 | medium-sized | CASSRGTWGRRYEQYF | TGTGCCAGCAGCCGGGGAACCTGGGGGAGACGGTACGAGCAGTACTTC
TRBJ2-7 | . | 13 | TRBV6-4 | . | CASRHSEPYEQYF | TGTGCCAGCAGGCACTCCGAACCCTACGAGCAGTACTTC